This TCR beta chain is drawn from a study of beta chain features in type 1 diabetes. The study, taken as a whole, reports: More deletions and fewer insertions at VDJ junctions were seen in type 1 diabetes patients.

The CDR3 has 14 amino acids. The germline CDR1 and CDR2 sequences are SQVTM and ANQGSEA. Trimming cost V 1 base and J 8 bases; bases outside gene matches: 3. A note on this clone: The antigen is undetermined.

Every isolated RNA sample was fully reverse transcribed, so sequencing captured expressed TCRB transcripts. Sequencing was performed with immunoSEQ multiplex PCR; in TCRdb, only in-frame clones are kept and a portion is missing. The sample shows roughly 140,000 clones, around 8.5% of them seen only once. Sequenced: central memory CD4+ T cells from blood. The chain links TRBV29-1 to TRBJ2-1; the match to TRBD2 covers 12 bases. This receptor was obtained from a man aged 18 to 29 in good health. This CDR3 is CSVEGLAGADEQFF. The CDR3 nucleotides are TGCAGCGTTGAAGGACTAGCGGGAGCCGATGAGCAGTTCTTC.